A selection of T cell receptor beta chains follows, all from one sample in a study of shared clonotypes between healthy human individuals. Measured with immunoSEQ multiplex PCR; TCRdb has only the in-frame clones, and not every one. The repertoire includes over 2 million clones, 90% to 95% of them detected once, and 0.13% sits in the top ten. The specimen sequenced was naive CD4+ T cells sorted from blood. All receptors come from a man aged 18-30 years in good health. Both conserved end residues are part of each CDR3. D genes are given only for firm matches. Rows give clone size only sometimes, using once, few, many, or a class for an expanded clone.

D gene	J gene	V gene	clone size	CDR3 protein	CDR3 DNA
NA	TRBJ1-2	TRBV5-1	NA	CASSPDRNYGYTF	TGCGCCAGCAGCCCTGACAGGAACTATGGCTACACCTTC
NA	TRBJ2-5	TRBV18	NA	CASSPWSVVQETQYF	TGTGCCAGCTCACCATGGTCCGTGGTCCAAGAGACCCAGTACTTC
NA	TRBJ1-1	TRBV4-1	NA	CASSQDRGGTEAFF	TGCGCCAGCAGCCAAGACAGGGGAGGAACTGAAGCTTTCTTT
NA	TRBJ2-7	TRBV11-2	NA	CASSPRQFEQYF	TGTGCCAGCAGCCCTCGACAGTTCGAGCAGTACTTC
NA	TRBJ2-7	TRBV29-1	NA	CSVGGDYEQYF	TGCAGCGTTGGCGGGGACTACGAGCAGTACTTC
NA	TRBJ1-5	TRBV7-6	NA	CASSPTRDQPQHF	TGTGCCAGCAGCCCGACCAGGGATCAGCCCCAGCATTTT
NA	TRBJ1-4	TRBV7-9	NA	CASSLTGANEKLFF	TGTGCCAGCAGCTTAACCGGAGCTAATGAAAAACTGTTTTTT
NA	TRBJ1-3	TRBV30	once	CAWNRGYPSGNTIYF	TGTGCCTGGAATAGGGGATACCCCTCTGGAAACACCATATATTTT
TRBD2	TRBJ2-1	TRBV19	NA	CASRASTSGYYNEQFF	TGTGCCAGTAGGGCGTCGACTAGCGGTTACTACAATGAGCAGTTCTTC
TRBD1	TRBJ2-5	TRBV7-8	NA	CASSLGGTAAETQYF	TGTGCCAGCAGCTTAGGGGGGACAGCAGCAGAGACCCAGTACTTC
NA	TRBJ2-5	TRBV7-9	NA	CASSLGTGMETQYF	TGTGCCAGCAGCTTAGGAACAGGGATGGAGACCCAGTACTTC
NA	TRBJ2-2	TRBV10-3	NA	CAISTRSNTGELFF	TGTGCCATCAGTACCCGGTCGAACACCGGGGAGCTGTTTTTT
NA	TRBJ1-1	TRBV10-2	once	CASSERGGLKAFF	TGCGCCAGCAGTGAGCGTGGGGGCCTGAAAGCTTTCTTT
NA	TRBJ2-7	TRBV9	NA	CASSVGHNSYEQYF	TGTGCCAGCAGCGTAGGGCACAACTCCTACGAGCAGTACTTC
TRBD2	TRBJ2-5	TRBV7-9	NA	CASSPRTRTSGGQETQYF	TGTGCCAGCAGCCCGCGAACCCGGACTAGCGGGGGCCAAGAGACCCAGTACTTC
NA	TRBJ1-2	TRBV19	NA	CASSIRGTWGLALQGYTF	TGTGCCAGTAGTATCCGGGGCACTTGGGGGCTAGCCCTCCAGGGCTACACCTTC
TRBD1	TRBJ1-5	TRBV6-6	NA	CASSYGQGGNQPQHF	TGTGCCAGCAGTTACGGACAGGGAGGCAATCAGCCCCAGCATTTT
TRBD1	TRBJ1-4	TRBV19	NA	CASSPGTGGFSNEKLFF	TGTGCCAGTAGTCCAGGGACAGGGGGCTTTAGTAATGAAAAACTGTTTTTT
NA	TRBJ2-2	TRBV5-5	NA	CASSYRALQPGELFF	TGTGCCAGCAGCTACAGGGCCCTACAGCCCGGGGAGCTGTTTTTT
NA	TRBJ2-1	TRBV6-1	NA	CASSGLFASSYNEQFF	TGTGCCAGCAGTGGCCTTTTCGCCAGCTCCTACAATGAGCAGTTCTTC
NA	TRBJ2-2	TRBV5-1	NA	CASSFGHSNTGELFF	TGCGCCAGCAGCTTCGGACACTCGAACACCGGGGAGCTGTTTTTT
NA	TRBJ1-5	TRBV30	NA	CAWSRRGARNQPQHF	TGTGCCTGGTCTCGACGGGGGGCTCGAAATCAGCCCCAGCATTTT
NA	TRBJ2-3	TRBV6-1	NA	CASSEDQGTSTDTQYF	TGTGCCAGCAGTGAAGATCAGGGGACTAGCACAGATACGCAGTATTTT
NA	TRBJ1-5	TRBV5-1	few	CASSLGPAGDQPQHF	TGCGCCAGCAGCTTGGGTCCTGCTGGGGATCAGCCCCAGCATTTT
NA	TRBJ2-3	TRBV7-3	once	CASSSGTTGDTQYF	TGTGCCAGCTCCTCCGGGACCACCGGGGATACGCAGTATTTT
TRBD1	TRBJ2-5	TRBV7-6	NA	CASSWSTGGETQYF	TGTGCCAGCAGTTGGAGTACAGGGGGAGAGACCCAGTACTTC
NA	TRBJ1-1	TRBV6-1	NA	CASKGYRVMNTEAFF	TGTGCCAGCAAAGGATACAGGGTCATGAACACTGAAGCTTTCTTT
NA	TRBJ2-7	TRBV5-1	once	CASSSGSLGKQYF	TGCGCCAGCAGCTCCGGGTCCCTAGGCAAGCAGTACTTC
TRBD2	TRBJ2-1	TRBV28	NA	CASSLWAGGTYNEQFF	TGTGCCAGCAGTTTATGGGCGGGGGGAACCTACAATGAGCAGTTCTTC
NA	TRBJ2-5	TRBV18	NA	CASSPFPTSNQETQYF	TGTGCCAGCTCACCATTCCCGACCTCAAACCAAGAGACCCAGTACTTC
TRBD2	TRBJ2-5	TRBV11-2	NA	CASSLRGLAGGQETQYF	TGTGCCAGCAGCTTAAGGGGACTAGCGGGGGGCCAAGAGACCCAGTACTTC
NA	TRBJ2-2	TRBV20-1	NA	CSAPRRGELFF	TGCAGTGCCCCCCGGCGAGGGGAGCTGTTTTTT
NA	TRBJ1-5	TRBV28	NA	CASSLTGSNQPQHF	TGTGCCAGCAGTTTAACAGGGAGCAATCAGCCCCAGCATTTT
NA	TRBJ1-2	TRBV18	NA	CASSPGGTTNYGYTF	TGTGCCAGCTCACCAGGAGGAACAACTAACTATGGCTACACCTTC
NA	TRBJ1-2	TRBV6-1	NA	CASSEERIYGYTF	TGTGCCAGCAGTGAAGAAAGGATCTATGGCTACACCTTC
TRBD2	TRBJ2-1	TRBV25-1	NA	CASSEGGGGYNEQFF	TGTGCCAGCAGTGAAGGCGGGGGAGGCTACAATGAGCAGTTCTTC